This is a list of T cell receptor beta chains from one sample in a study of monozygotic twins with cystic fibrosis. This table comes from immunoSEQ multiplex PCR, and its TCRdb copy is limited to in-frame clones, with some not included. The sample lists 30,000 to 40,000 clones, 85% to 95% seen once, with 0.19% in the top ten. Sequencing was carried out using blood. Receptor source: a boy aged 2 to 10 with cystic fibrosis. Both conserved end residues are trimmed from each CDR3.

>TRBV18
ASSPQGGTYTEAF
>TRBV6-4
ASSDTSGGANEQF
>TRBV11-3
ASSTLGTGYT
>TRBV5-6
ASSLGQRSGTGDSPLH
>TRBV6-5
ASSAPGLVTDTQY
>TRBV29-1
SVDRTHRNEQF
>TRBV5-1
ASSFSVQGAYGYT
>TRBV11-2
ASSLSEDRGGEQF
>TRBV5-6
ASSLVGQPQH
>TRBV5-5
ASSPQTGVEGDTQY
>TRBV6-1
ASSEGVFTWNGYT
>TRBV6-5
ASNSGQRTEAF
>TRBV18
ASSKRAHQETQY
>TRBV6-6
ASSYSGHEQY
>TRBV29-1
SVEGSRGSYEQY
>TRBV27
ASSLGGTVGTEAF
>TRBV7-6
ASSPRTSGGLNEQF
>TRBV7-9
ASSLSTPYEQY
>TRBV29-1
SVGLPGTSYEQY
>TRBV9
ASSVRDFARLTDTQY
>TRBV11-3
ASSLERAGRNTEAF
>TRBV6-1
AGGTGSAGELF
>TRBV27
ASRLLGGAADTQY
>TRBV5-1
ASSLGRASETQY
>TRBV7-2
ASSSVGDRAYEQY
>TRBV19
ASSRTGTGFDEQY
>TRBV27
ASRQAGGPYEQY
>TRBV27
ASSPGLAGAEQY
>TRBV19
ASSGITGTQETQY
>TRBV14
ASSQGFAGSNEKLF
>TRBV6-5
ASSLERNTEAF
>TRBV6-5
ASSFQGDYGYT
>TRBV6-1
ASTGGYQPQH
>TRBV5-1
ASSLAANTGELF
>TRBV7-6
ASSYLGTGELF
>TRBV10-3
AIKTGEYGYT
>TRBV27
ASRDSWGPGNQPQH
>TRBV9
ASSAAGTSVDNEQF
>TRBV11-2
ASSSSGGTEAF
>TRBV6-5
ASRPHRGGYGYT
>TRBV5-6
ASSRGQGVF
>TRBV19
ASSILGQALNTEAF
>TRBV27
ASSLGRGFSTYEQY
>TRBV4-3
ASSQDLSDRGYEQY
>TRBV4-1
ASSQDVRRGSYEQY
>TRBV19
ASSMNSGHPYEQY
>TRBV4-2
ASSQGGRDRVEKLF